Listed below are T cell receptor beta chains from one sample, sequenced in a study of CD8+ T cells in alopecia areata. Repertoires were generated with immunoSEQ multiplex PCR, while TCRdb's copy carries only in-frame clones and drops some. The sample lists just over 150,000 clones; approximately 65% were seen once. The sample here was CD4+ T cells sorted from blood, taken at week 4, from a patient treated with tofacitinib. Every receptor here comes from a human donor with alopecia areata. Both conserved end residues are part of each CDR3. D genes are given only for firm matches. Rows give clone size only sometimes, using once, few, many, or a class for an expanded clone.

>.|TRBV30|TRBJ1-1|.
TGTGCCTTAAACACTGAAGCTTTCTTT
CALNTEAFF
>.|TRBV13|TRBJ1-6|.
TGTGCCAGCAGCTTAGGTGGGGCGCGGTCACCCCTCCACTTT
CASSLGGARSPLHF
>.|TRBV29-1|TRBJ2-1|.
TGCAGCGTTGAACAAGGGACGTCGAGCTCCTACAATGAGCAGTTCTTC
CSVEQGTSSSYNEQFF
>.|TRBV5-1|TRBJ2-6|.
TGCGCCAGCAGCTTGGCCCCGACCGCTCTTCGTGGGGCCAACGTCCTGACTTTC
CASSLAPTALRGANVLTF
>.|TRBV2|TRBJ2-7|.
TGTGCCAGCAGTGTGGACAGCTCCTACGAGCAGTACTTC
CASSVDSSYEQYF
>.|TRBV29-1|TRBJ2-3|.
TGCAGCGTTGGGCAAACTGTGACAGATACGCAGTATTTT
CSVGQTVTDTQYF
>few|TRBV5-1|TRBJ2-7|.
TGCGCCAGCAGCTTGGACCGCTCCTACGAGCAGTACTTC
CASSLDRSYEQYF
>few|TRBV6-1|TRBJ1-1|.
TGTGCCAGCAGTGTAAGGCTGAACACTGAAGCTTTCTTT
CASSVRLNTEAFF
>once|TRBV25-1|TRBJ1-2|.
TGTGCCAGCAGTGATTGGTTGGGGCGCGGAGGCTACACCTTC
CASSDWLGRGGYTF
>.|TRBV29-1|TRBJ2-7|.
TGCAGCGTTGAAGGAGCTACCACCTACGAGCAGTACTTC
CSVEGATTYEQYF
>.|TRBV7-3|TRBJ2-5|TRBD1
TGTGCCAGCAGCTTAGCCAGGGGGGAGACCCAGTACTTC
CASSLARGETQYF